These 24 T cell receptor beta chains were all obtained from the same sample, sequenced in a study of T cell responses to AZD1222 COVID-19 vaccine. Repertoires were generated with immunoSEQ multiplex PCR, while TCRdb's copy carries only in-frame clones and drops some. This sample has some 160,000 clones, with 85% to 95% found just once. Specimen: peripheral blood, collected on day 0 of AZD1222 vaccination. These receptors were collected from an adult in good health.

The rearrangement links TRBV7-3 to TRBJ1-5; D is undetermined. The ends were cut back, 3 bases at V and 5 bases at J, with 8 bases in the middle. The CDR3 loop spans 13 amino acids. Germline CDR1 SGHTA, CDR2 FQGTGA. The CDR3 reads CASSFSKDQPQHF. CDR3 sequence (DNA): TGTGCCAGCAGCTTCTCCAAGGATCAGCCCCAGCATTTT. Using reference TRBV7-3 and TRBJ1-5 for the parts outside the CDR3, the full variable domain is GAGVSQTPSNKVTEKGKYVELRCDPISGHTALYWYRQSLGQGPEFLIYFQGTGAADDSGLPNDRFFAVRPEGSVSTLKIQRTERGDSAVYLCASSFSKDQPQHFGDGTRLSIL.

The gene calls are TRBV28 and TRBJ2-5; the D call may be TRBD1 or TRBD2 (5 bases each). V shed 5 bases and J shed 5 bases, with 18 bases lying between them. CDR1 and CDR2 from the germline V gene are MDHEN and SYDVKM. CDR3 size: 15 residues. The CDR3 bases are TGTGCCAGCAGTGAACCGGGGCCGGTAGGGGAGACCCAGTACTTC. This sequence encodes CASSEPGPVGETQYF.

The genes are TRBV6-5 and TRBJ2-7, with D possibly matching TRBD1 (5 bases). This CDR3 spans 15 amino acids. Per germline, CDR1 MNHEY and CDR2 SVGAGI. Trimming took off 3 bases at V and 2 bases at J, with 14 bases between the two ends. The CDR3 DNA reads TGTGCCAGCAGTTATGGGGCACCGTCCACCTACGAGCAGTACTTC. This translates into CASSYGAPSTYEQYF.

The chain recombines TRBV14 with TRBJ2-1; possibly TRBD1 or TRBD2 for D (5 bases each). Germline V gene sequence: CDR1 SGHDN, CDR2 FVKESK. V lost 4 bases, J lost 0 bases, and 10 bases lay in between. The CDR3 covers 15 residues. The CDR3 coding sequence is TGTGCCAGCAGCCGGGCAGGGACCTCCTACAATGAGCAGTTCTTC. Protein product: CASSRAGTSYNEQFF.

This sequence joins TRBV28 and TRBJ2-3; the match to TRBD1 covers 7 bases. Trimming cost V 4 bases and J 2 bases; bases outside gene matches: 9. The CDR3 sequence is 16 residues long. The germline V gene encodes CDR1 MDHEN and CDR2 SYDVKM. CDR3 coding DNA: TGTGCCAGCAGTTCTCCCGGGACAGAAGACACAGATACGCAGTATTTT. Protein product: CASSSPGTEDTDTQYF.

The chain links TRBV7-2 to TRBJ2-1; 7 bases map to TRBD1. This CDR3 spans 17 amino acids. The V gene end was trimmed by 2 bases and the J gene end by 4 bases; junction bases not matched to a gene: 11. CDR1 SGHTA and CDR2 FQGNSA come from the germline V gene. The CDR3 spells CASSLPPRDRAYNEQFF. CDR3 sequence (DNA): TGTGCCAGCAGCTTACCGCCGAGGGACAGAGCATACAATGAGCAGTTCTTC.

CDR3 sequence reads: CASSLEARAHEQFF. In DNA form, the CDR3 reads TGTGCCAGCAGCTTAGAAGCCAGGGCACATGAGCAGTTCTTC. The V and J genes are TRBV7-9 and TRBJ2-1, with D perhaps matching TRBD1 (5 bases). V was pared by 1 base and J by 8 bases, with 12 bases between. The germline gives CDR1 SEHNR, CDR2 FQNEAQ (reference sequence). The CDR3 length is 14 residues.

The chain carries TRBV24-1 and TRBJ2-5; tentatively, D is TRBD2 (6 bases). Germline assignment: CDR1 KGHDR and CDR2 SFDVKD. The V end was cut by 3 bases, the J end by 1 base, with 11 bases between. CDR3 length: 15 amino acids. This CDR3 is CATSDGVEGQETQYF. In DNA, the CDR3 is TGTGCCACCAGTGATGGAGTGGAGGGCCAAGAGACCCAGTACTTC.

This rearrangement joins TRBV5-1 to TRBJ2-5, with TRBD1 identical over 8 bases. CDR1 SGHRS and CDR2 YFSETQ come from the germline V gene. The CDR3 contains 16 residues. V was pared by 2 bases and J by 5 bases, with 11 bases of the junction left unmatched. Here the CDR3 reads CASSFQGQGGVETQYF. The CDR3 coding sequence is TGCGCCAGCAGCTTTCAAGGACAGGGCGGGGTGGAGACCCAGTACTTC.

The CDR3 DNA reads TGCAGCGATCGGACTGACGGGGGGCGAGCTTTCTTT. Translated, it gives CSDRTDGGRAFF. This sequence joins TRBV29-1 and TRBJ1-1, with D possibly TRBD1 on 6 matching bases. The CDR3 is 12 residues long. Germline loops: CDR1 SQVTM, CDR2 ANQGSEA. V lost 7 bases, J lost 10 bases, and 19 bases lay in between.

The rearrangement joins TRBV4-1 to TRBJ1-5; D is undetermined. Germline lookup yields CDR1 MGHRA and CDR2 YSYEKL. The CDR3 length is 16 residues. V lost 5 bases and J 0 bases, leaving 14 bases between the germline ends. The CDR3 sequence is CASSTRTEYSNQPQHF. CDR3 coding DNA: TGCGCCAGCAGCACCCGGACCGAGTATAGCAATCAGCCCCAGCATTTT.

The V call is TRBV24-1, the J call TRBJ2-7, with D possibly called TRBD1 or TRBD2 (5 bases each). V was pared by 8 bases and J by 1 base, with 14 bases between. CDR1 is KGHDR, CDR2 SFDVKD, per germline. CDR3 length: 14 residues. CDR3 protein: CATKTGTESYEQYF. CDR3 nucleotides: TGTGCCACCAAGACCGGGACCGAATCCTACGAGCAGTACTTC.

V usage is TRBV5-5 and J usage is TRBJ2-7; a possible D gene is TRBD1 (5 bases). Looked up from germline, CDR1 is SGHKS and CDR2 is YYEKEE (reference sequence). CDR3 size: 14 residues. Trimming took 0 bases from V and 3 from J, leaving 10 bases between them. Written as DNA, the CDR3 is TGTGCCAGCAGCTTGGAGTGGACAAACTACGAGCAGTACTTC. This gives the protein CASSLEWTNYEQYF. The full variable domain, its missing parts supplied by reference TRBV5-5 and TRBJ2-7, is DAGVTQSPTHLIKTRGQQVTLRCSPISGHKSVSWYQQVLGQGPQFIFQYYEKEERGRGNFPDRFSARQFPNYSSELNVNALLLGDSALYLCASSLEWTNYEQYFGPGTRLTVT.

This chain uses TRBV7-9 with TRBJ2-1, with 11 bases matching TRBD2. CDR1 is SEHNR and CDR2 is FQNEAQ in the germline V gene (reference sequence). This CDR3 is built from 15 residues. Trimming removed 5 bases from V and 5 bases from J; junction bases left unmatched: 5. CDR3 residues: CASSLTSGNDNEQFF. In DNA form, the CDR3 reads TGTGCCAGCAGCCTGACTAGCGGGAATGACAATGAGCAGTTCTTC.

The chain links TRBV9 to TRBJ2-5; no clear D. Trimming left V 2 bases short and J 5 bases short, with 7 bases between. Germline V gene lookup returns CDR1 SGDLS and CDR2 YYNGEE. The CDR3 has 12 amino acids. CDR3 residues: CASSVGEETQYF. CDR3 in DNA: TGTGCCAGCAGCGTTGGTGAGGAGACCCAGTACTTC.

The gene calls are TRBV6-2 or TRBV6-3 and TRBJ2-2; D ambiguous. Trimming cost V 2 bases and J 7 bases, with 11 bases left between them. The germline V gene has CDR1 MNHEY and CDR2 SVGEGT. The CDR3 covers 14 residues. CDR3 residues: CASSYPFHRGELFF. CDR3 in DNA: TGTGCCAGCAGTTACCCTTTCCACCGCGGGGAGCTGTTTTTT.

This chain uses TRBV11-1 with TRBJ2-3; no definite D call. This CDR3 region has 16 residues. The V end lost 3 bases, the J end lost 0 bases, and 13 bases lay between the germline ends. Germline values: CDR1 SGHAT, CDR2 FQDESV (reference sequence). The chain's CDR3 is CASSLFGGRSTDTQYF. As DNA, the CDR3 is TGTGCCAGCAGCTTGTTCGGTGGACGCAGCACAGATACGCAGTATTTT.

This chain uses TRBV4-2 with TRBJ1-6; D might be TRBD1 (6 bases). Germline-derived CDR1 and CDR2 are LGHNA and YNFKEQ. CDR3 length: 17 amino acids. With 3 bases removed from V and 7 bases from J, the gap between germline ends came to 19 bases. The CDR3 is CASSQQGTGGLNSPLHF. CDR3 in DNA: TGTGCCAGCAGCCAGCAAGGGACGGGGGGGCTGAATTCACCCCTCCACTTT.

V usage is TRBV2 and J usage is TRBJ1-1; 10 bases are shared with TRBD1. V gave up 7 bases and J gave up 4 bases; unmatched junction bases: 9. This CDR3 is built from 15 residues. Germline lookup yields CDR1 SNHLY and CDR2 FYNNEI. Here the CDR3 reads CASIGTGAPGTEAFF. For the CDR3, the DNA is TGTGCCAGCATTGGGACAGGGGCCCCGGGCACTGAAGCTTTCTTT.

The CDR3 coding sequence is TGTGCCAGTGGGACCTTACGGGCTGGAAACACCATATATTTT. Its protein product is CASGTLRAGNTIYF. V usage is TRBV6-5 and J usage is TRBJ1-3, with D perhaps matching TRBD1 (5 bases). CDR1 is MNHEY, CDR2 SVGAGI, per germline. Trimming stripped 9 bases from V and 2 bases from J, with 14 bases between. The CDR3 runs to 14 residues.

J is TRBJ1-5 and V is TRBV6-5; D may be TRBD1 (5 bases). The V end was cut by 5 bases, the J end by 3 bases, with 11 bases between. The length of the CDR3 is 14 residues. The V gene's germline CDR1 is MNHEY and CDR2 SVGAGI. CDR3 in DNA: TGTGCCAGCAGTACCCGGGACTCCAATCAGCCCCAGCATTTT. Protein product: CASSTRDSNQPQHF.

The chain couples TRBV13 to TRBJ1-1, with unresolved D. CDR3 length equals 12 residues. CDR1 is PRHDT and CDR2 is FYEKMQ in the germline V gene (reference sequence). The V and J ends lost 0 bases and 11 bases respectively, with 10 bases between them. The CDR3 nucleotides are TGTGCCAGCAGCTTAGGGGTCCCCTCGGCTTTCTTT. It encodes CASSLGVPSAFF.

The V call is TRBV6-2 or TRBV6-3, the J call TRBJ2-3, with D unresolved. CDR1 is MNHEY and CDR2 is SVGEGT in the germline V gene. This CDR3 has 12 amino acids. V lost 4 bases, J lost 5 bases, and 7 bases lay in between. In nucleotides, the CDR3 is TGTGCCAGCAGTTCTAGGAAAGATACGCAGTATTTT. This codes for CASSSRKDTQYF.

The chain couples TRBV5-1 to TRBJ1-4; D is unresolved. The germline V and J ends were trimmed by 2 bases and 7 bases, with 15 bases remaining between them. The germline V gene encodes CDR1 SGHRS and CDR2 YFSETQ. The CDR3 extends over 15 amino acids. As DNA, the CDR3 is TGCGCCAGCAGCTTTCTAGGCATGGTGACTGAAAAACTGTTTTTT. Its translation is CASSFLGMVTEKLFF.